Listed below are T cell receptor beta chains from one sample, sequenced in a study of blood T cell repertoires in COVID-19. TCRdb's copy holds only in-frame clones and misses some; the assay was immunoSEQ multiplex PCR. The top ten clones hold about 3.8% of a sample with about 240,000 clones, about four fifths of them seen once. The sequenced sample was PBMCs or T cells enriched from blood (not recorded which). The receptors were sampled from a woman between 35 and 50 years old who had been exposed to COVID-19. CDR3s include the opening cysteine and the closing phenylalanine or tryptophan. Fields, in order: clone size, V gene, J gene, D gene, CDR3 protein, CDR3 DNA. The D gene is left open where the match is weak. The size field is filled for only some rows; it gives once, few, many or a size class.

once	TRBV7-2	TRBJ2-3	NA	CASTRLVSVTDTQYF	TGTGCCAGCACCCGCTTGGTCAGCGTCACAGATACGCAGTATTTT
NA	TRBV2	TRBJ1-5	NA	CASSLQGNSNQPQHF	TGTGCCAGCAGTTTACAGGGTAATAGCAATCAGCCCCAGCATTTT
few	TRBV7-8	TRBJ1-1	NA	CASSLGGQNTEAFF	TGTGCCAGCAGCTTAGGCGGTCAGAACACTGAAGCTTTCTTT
NA	TRBV7-2	TRBJ2-2	TRBD1	CASSLTGTGFNGGELFF	TGTGCCAGCAGCTTGACCGGGACAGGGTTTAACGGCGGGGAGCTGTTTTTT
NA	TRBV5-1	TRBJ2-7	NA	CASSPQTGRYEQYF	TGCGCCAGCAGCCCCCAAACAGGGCGCTACGAGCAGTACTTC
NA	TRBV3-1/TRBV3-2	TRBJ1-6	NA	CASNLREENSPLHF	TGTGCCAGTAACCTGCGGGAAGAAAATTCACCCCTCCACTTT
NA	TRBV4-1	TRBJ2-5	TRBD2	CASSQEGRVRETQYF	TGCGCCAGCAGCCAAGAAGGGAGGGTAAGGGAGACCCAGTACTTC
NA	TRBV9	TRBJ1-2	TRBD1	CASSVRPSGTGGASYGYTF	TGTGCCAGCAGCGTAAGGCCCTCCGGGACAGGGGGGGCGAGCTATGGCTACACCTTC
once	TRBV5-4	TRBJ2-6	TRBD2	CASSWGGVLASSGANVLTF	TGTGCCAGCAGCTGGGGAGGGGTACTCGCAAGCTCTGGGGCCAACGTCCTGACTTTC
NA	TRBV5-4	TRBJ2-1	NA	CASSSLFSGVYNEQFF	TGTGCCAGCAGCTCTCTTTTCTCGGGGGTCTACAATGAGCAGTTCTTC
NA	TRBV5-4	TRBJ2-3	TRBD1	CASSSEDRGVTDTQYF	TGTGCCAGCAGCTCGGAGGACAGGGGGGTCACAGATACGCAGTATTTT
NA	TRBV27	TRBJ1-2	TRBD1	CASSTPDRGGGYTF	TGTGCCAGCAGTACTCCCGACAGGGGGGGCGGCTACACCTTC
few	TRBV27	TRBJ2-7	NA	CASSLLPGLPYEQYF	TGTGCCAGCAGTTTGTTACCGGGACTTCCCTACGAGCAGTACTTC
NA	TRBV7-2	TRBJ2-4	NA	CASSLAGASPYF	TGTGCCAGCAGCTTAGCGGGGGCCTCCCCGTACTTC
once	TRBV5-5	TRBJ1-5	NA	CASSTGGDQPQHF	TGTGCCAGCAGCACGGGAGGGGATCAGCCCCAGCATTTT
NA	TRBV3-1/TRBV3-2	TRBJ2-5	NA	CASSQVGGETQYF	TGTGCCAGCAGCCAGGTGGGGGGAGAGACCCAGTACTTC
NA	TRBV5-1	TRBJ2-7	NA	CASSGTFSSYEQYF	TGCGCCAGCAGCGGGACTTTTAGCTCCTACGAGCAGTACTTC
few	TRBV10-3	TRBJ1-3	TRBD1	CAIRDQGAVYTIYF	TGTGCCATCCGAGATCAGGGGGCGGTTTACACCATATATTTT
NA	TRBV5-5	TRBJ2-1	TRBD1	CASSLQTGIYNEQFF	TGTGCCAGCAGCTTGCAGACAGGGATATACAATGAGCAGTTCTTC
once	TRBV6-5	TRBJ1-6	NA	CASHPGAGASPLHF	TGTGCCAGCCACCCCGGGGCAGGGGCTTCACCCCTCCACTTT
NA	TRBV6-5	TRBJ1-1	TRBD1	CASRRGRKMNTEAFF	TGTGCCTCCAGGAGGGGGCGGAAGATGAACACTGAAGCTTTCTTT
few	TRBV7-6	TRBJ1-6	NA	CASSLAQRGNNSPLHF	TGTGCCAGCAGCTTAGCCCAGAGGGGGAATAATTCACCCCTCCACTTT
once	TRBV3-1/TRBV3-2	TRBJ2-2	NA	CASSDRPTGELFF	TGTGCCAGCAGTGACAGGCCGACCGGGGAGCTGTTTTTT
once	TRBV7-2	TRBJ1-4	NA	CASSLVGRGGNEKLFF	TGTGCCAGCAGCTTAGTCGGTAGAGGGGGTAATGAAAAACTGTTTTTT
many	TRBV11-3	TRBJ2-3	TRBD2	CARGHSGGADTQYF	TGTGCCAGGGGGCACAGCGGGGGGGCGGATACGCAGTATTTT
once	TRBV11-2	TRBJ2-1	NA	CASSSRSKYNEQFF	TGTGCCAGCAGCTCTCGGTCAAAGTACAATGAGCAGTTCTTC
NA	TRBV18	TRBJ1-4	NA	CASSPTGGAEKLFF	TGTGCCAGCTCACCAACTGGGGGCGCGGAAAAACTGTTTTTT
once	TRBV7-8	TRBJ1-2	TRBD1	CASSEGQAIYGYTF	TGTGCCAGCAGCGAGGGACAGGCAATCTATGGCTACACCTTC
NA	TRBV7-2	TRBJ1-3	NA	CASSSSRAHSGNTIYF	TGTGCCAGCAGCTCCTCCAGGGCACACTCTGGAAACACCATATATTTT
NA	TRBV3-1/TRBV3-2	TRBJ2-3	NA	CASSQDTSTDTQYF	TGTGCCAGCAGCCAAGATACTAGCACAGATACGCAGTATTTT
NA	TRBV28	TRBJ1-2	NA	CASVSPGVGYGYTF	TGTGCCAGCGTCTCACCAGGGGTGGGCTATGGCTACACCTTC
NA	TRBV7-9	TRBJ1-3	TRBD1	CASSLTGELSGNTIYF	TGTGCCAGCAGCTTAACAGGGGAGCTCTCTGGAAACACCATATATTTT
NA	TRBV4-1	TRBJ2-1	NA	CASSQGDSVEQFF	TGCGCCAGCAGCCAAGGCGATTCGGTTGAGCAGTTCTTC
NA	TRBV3-1/TRBV3-2	TRBJ2-7	NA	CASSQGWHEQYF	TGTGCCAGCAGCCAAGGGTGGCACGAGCAGTACTTC
few	TRBV5-8	TRBJ1-2	TRBD1	CASTPGQGVNYGYTF	TGTGCCAGCACGCCCGGACAGGGGGTAAACTATGGCTACACCTTC
NA	TRBV5-5	TRBJ2-7	NA	CASSLVGAEQYF	TGTGCCAGCAGCTTGGTTGGGGCCGAGCAGTACTTC
NA	TRBV5-1	TRBJ2-1	TRBD2	CASSSLAGGLYNEQFF	TGCGCCAGCAGCTCTCTAGCGGGGGGACTATACAATGAGCAGTTCTTC
few	TRBV3-1/TRBV3-2	TRBJ2-4	TRBD2	CASSQPEAGNIQYF	TGTGCCAGCAGCCAACCTGAAGCGGGGAACATTCAGTACTTC
NA	TRBV10-1	TRBJ2-4	NA	CASSESRGGGQVKNIQYF	TGCGCCAGCAGTGAGTCGAGAGGGGGGGGCCAGGTCAAAAACATTCAGTACTTC
NA	TRBV5-6	TRBJ2-5	NA	CASSSPFQETQYF	TGTGCCAGCAGCTCTCCTTTCCAAGAGACCCAGTACTTC
NA	TRBV19	TRBJ1-6	TRBD1	CASSIGQGTSSALHF	TGTGCCAGTAGTATCGGACAGGGGACGTCGTCGGCCCTCCACTTT
few	TRBV28	TRBJ1-5	TRBD1	CASSRQGTSNQPQHF	TGTGCCAGCAGTAGACAGGGAACTAGCAATCAGCCCCAGCATTTT
NA	TRBV18	TRBJ1-3	NA	CASSPASEISGNTIYF	TGTGCCAGCTCACCAGCTTCGGAGATCTCTGGAAACACCATATATTTT
NA	TRBV5-1	TRBJ2-7	TRBD2	CASSPRTSGGPSSYEQYF	TGCGCCAGCAGCCCTAGGACTAGCGGGGGGCCTAGCTCCTACGAGCAGTACTTC
NA	TRBV5-1	TRBJ1-2	TRBD1	CASSPGGQGRYGYTF	TGCGCCAGCAGCCCGGGGGGACAGGGAAGATATGGCTACACCTTC
NA	TRBV6-5	TRBJ1-3	NA	CASSYGSGVGNTIYF	TGTGCCAGCAGTTACGGTTCAGGGGTGGGAAACACCATATATTTT